A selection of T cell receptor beta chains follows, all from one sample in a study of cytomegalovirus exposure and HLA in healthy donors. Using immunoSEQ multiplex PCR, the repertoire was profiled, and TCRdb retains in-frame clones only, with some absent. Altogether around 87,000 clones are present, 76% being singletons, with the ten largest covering about 2.9%. The specimen sequenced was PBMCs. The receptors were sampled from a man aged 35-49 years in good health and CMV-seronegative. The CDR3 runs from the conserved cysteine through the conserved F or W. The D gene is left open where the match is weak. Rows give clone size only sometimes, using once, few, many, or a class for an expanded clone.

CAGFRDRNNSPLHF	TGTGCCGGTTTCCGGGACAGAAATAATTCACCCCTCCACTTT	TRBJ1-6	TRBV2	NA	TRBD1
CASSYRDIYGYTF	TGTGCCAGCAGCTACAGGGATATCTATGGCTACACCTTC	TRBJ1-2	TRBV6-1	NA	NA
CVTQGAPSGANVLTF	TGTGTCACACAGGGTGCGCCCTCTGGGGCCAACGTCCTGACTTTC	TRBJ2-6	TRBV28	NA	NA
CATSPRRTGTSNQPQHF	TGTGCCACCAGCCCCCGTCGGACAGGGACAAGCAATCAGCCCCAGCATTTT	TRBJ1-5	TRBV15	NA	TRBD1
CASSQEPGLSNEQFF	TGCGCCAGCAGCCAAGAACCGGGACTTTCTAATGAGCAGTTCTTC	TRBJ2-1	TRBV4-1	NA	NA
CASRLPGQKMNTEAFF	TGTGCCAGTCGCCTCCCGGGACAAAAAATGAACACTGAAGCTTTCTTT	TRBJ1-1	TRBV21-1	few	NA
CASSEARGSSYNSPLHF	TGTGCCAGCAGTGAAGCAAGAGGGAGCTCCTATAATTCACCCCTCCACTTT	TRBJ1-6	TRBV6-1	few	NA
CASSPRLYSGNTIYF	TGTGCCAGCAGCCCCCGTCTTTACTCTGGAAACACCATATATTTT	TRBJ1-3	TRBV7-8	once	NA
CATKAGTYEQYF	TGTGCCACCAAGGCGGGGACCTACGAGCAGTACTTC	TRBJ2-7	TRBV6-1	NA	NA
CASSLEPGGTEAFF	TGTGCCAGCAGCTTAGAACCAGGGGGGACTGAAGCTTTCTTT	TRBJ1-1	TRBV7-3	NA	TRBD1
CASSTRQRAEQYF	TGTGCCAGCAGTACCAGGCAGCGGGCAGAGCAGTACTTC	TRBJ2-7	TRBV6-5	NA	NA
CASSPPGTSSGNTIYF	TGTGCCAGCTCACCACCGGGCACGAGCTCTGGAAACACCATATATTTT	TRBJ1-3	TRBV18	NA	NA
CASSDTGTGGYGYTF	TGTGCCAGCAGTGACACCGGGACAGGGGGCTATGGCTACACCTTC	TRBJ1-2	TRBV6-4	NA	TRBD1
CASSLRRDRALYEQYF	TGTGCCAGCAGCTTAAGAAGGGACAGGGCGCTCTACGAGCAGTACTTC	TRBJ2-7	TRBV7-2	NA	TRBD1
CSVAWGTGYDGELFF	TGCAGCGTTGCTTGGGGGACAGGGTATGACGGGGAGCTGTTTTTT	TRBJ2-2	TRBV29-1	NA	TRBD1
CASSATTARDGYTF	TGTGCCAGCAGCGCGACGACAGCCAGGGATGGCTACACCTTC	TRBJ1-2	TRBV2	NA	NA
CASSDSGGVSEAFF	TGTGCCAGCAGTGACTCAGGGGGAGTCTCTGAAGCTTTCTTT	TRBJ1-1	TRBV6-4	NA	NA
CASSLGLQGTYEQYF	TGTGCCAGCAGCTTAGGTTTACAGGGTACCTACGAGCAGTACTTC	TRBJ2-7	TRBV7-9	NA	NA
CASSFLSHQETQYF	TGTGCCAGCAGCTTCTTGTCTCACCAAGAGACCCAGTACTTC	TRBJ2-5	TRBV7-2	NA	NA
CASSLFGGSTDTQYF	TGTGCCAGCAGTTTATTCGGCGGAAGCACAGATACGCAGTATTTT	TRBJ2-3	TRBV27	once	NA
CANKDRGNSPLHF	TGTGCCAACAAGGACAGGGGAAATTCACCCCTCCACTTT	TRBJ1-6	TRBV5-6	few	TRBD1
CASSHRGEPTDTQYF	TGCGCCAGCAGCCACCGGGGGGAACCCACAGATACGCAGTATTTT	TRBJ2-3	TRBV4-3	NA	TRBD2
CASSPGTSGLPGYEQYF	TGTGCCAGCTCACCCGGGACTAGCGGGCTACCGGGATACGAGCAGTACTTC	TRBJ2-7	TRBV18	NA	TRBD2
CASSQSYGVPYNEQFF	TGTGCCAGCAGCCAGTCTTACGGGGTCCCTTACAATGAGCAGTTCTTC	TRBJ2-1	TRBV7-2	NA	NA
CASSSGAPNTEAFF	TGTGCCAGCTCATCAGGGGCGCCGAACACTGAAGCTTTCTTT	TRBJ1-1	TRBV18	NA	NA
CSVASGKNIQYF	TGCAGCGTTGCTTCCGGGAAAAACATTCAGTACTTC	TRBJ2-4	TRBV29-1	NA	NA
CASSLGASYEQYF	TGTGCCAGCAGCTTAGGCGCTAGTTACGAGCAGTACTTC	TRBJ2-7	TRBV7-2	NA	NA
CASYYRGRYTEAFF	TGTGCCAGCTACTACAGGGGGCGTTACACTGAAGCTTTCTTT	TRBJ1-1	TRBV28	once	TRBD1
CASSALHPSSCSPLHF	TGTGCCAGCAGCGCACTACACCCTAGCAGTTGTTCACCCCTCCACTTT	TRBJ1-6	TRBV21-1	NA	NA
CASSKTYRDPNSPLHF	TGTGCCAGCAGCAAAACTTACAGGGACCCTAATTCACCCCTCCACTTT	TRBJ1-6	TRBV2	NA	NA